This note documents a single T cell receptor (beta chain) sequence. Its target is unknown. Some clones are missing from TCRdb's copy, which holds only in-frame ones; the method was immunoSEQ multiplex PCR. The sample has about 9,400 clones, around 85% seen once. The sample originates from a study of PD-1 blockade in mismatch repair-deficient tumors. Background on the study: Patients had approximately 12 mismatch repair-deficient cancer types and were previously treated and progressing.

Study-level results: After pembrolizumab, tumor-resident clones rose rapidly, then generally contracted before radiologic responses.

TCR sequencing covered a few patients who responded to pembrolizumab. The V end was cut by 5 bases, the J end by 0 bases, with 11 bases between. The CDR3 is made up of 15 amino acids. Looked up from germline, CDR1 is SGHVS and CDR2 is FQNEAQ. The specimen comprised PBMCs, sampled almost 47 weeks after starting pembrolizumab. The chain links TRBV7-8 to TRBJ1-3, with a weak D call TRBD1 (6 bases). This TCR derives from an adult with mismatch repair-deficient cancer. The CDR3 DNA sequence: TGTGCCAGCAGCGAATACAGGGTCTCTGGAAACACCATATATTTT. This gives the protein CASSEYRVSGNTIYF. The whole variable domain, filled in from reference TRBV7-8 and TRBJ1-3, reads GAGVSQSPRYKVAKRGQDVALRCDPISGHVSLFWYQQALGQGPEFLTYFQNEAQLDKSGLPSDRFFAERPEGSVSTLKIQRTQQEDSAVYLCASSEYRVSGNTIYFGEGSWLTVV.